A single sample is the source of the 2 T cell receptor beta chains below, sequenced in a study of CD8+CD57+ T cells in acquired aplastic anemia. Patients picked for sequencing had shown CD8+CD57+ cell expansion detected by flow cytometry. Profiling of TCR beta VDJ combinations and CDR3 sequences used genomic DNA as template. TCRdb called the reads again in MiXCR, with one record for every CDR3 protein. The data show 170,000 or so distinct CDR3 sequences, around 63% seen once. Sequencing used sorted CD4+, CD8+, or CD8+CD57+ T cells (not recorded which) from PBMCs. Source of these receptors: a human donor with aplastic anemia.

The CDR3 loop reads CASRQGDLGQPQHF. In nucleotides, the CDR3 is TGTGCCAGCAGACAGGGGGATTTGGGTCAGCCCCAGCATTTT. The chain combines TRBV25-1 with TRBJ1-5, with 8 bases matching TRBD1. Trimming cost V 6 bases and J 6 bases; bases outside gene matches: 7. CDR1 MGHDK and CDR2 SYGVNS come from the germline V gene. There are 14 residues in the CDR3.

Turning to this clonotype: A junction boundary mismatches the germline segment, possibly from a read error. This rearrangement joins TRBV10-3 to TRBJ2-3; TRBD2 might be the D (7 bases). Germline V lookup: CDR1 ENHRY, CDR2 SYGVKD. The CDR3 spans 18 residues. CDR3 in amino acids: CAISESGGGLPSTDTQYF. In DNA form, the CDR3 reads TGTGCCATCAGTGAGTCTGGCGGGGGCCTCCCTAGCACGGATACGCAGTATTTT.